This TCR beta chain was sequenced during a study of CD4 T cells in relation to SARS-CoV-2 and coronaviruses. Whole-study context: TCR beta CDR3s were sequenced after roughly 10-day antigen culture of PBMCs. The restricting HLA molecule for shared crossreactive spike epitopes was mapped.

Study conclusions and caveats: No crossreactivity against non-spike viral proteins was tested here.

Unexposed donor CD4+ T cells date from about 2010-2019, before the COVID-19 pandemic. CD4+ T cells were isolated from the cells after around 9 days of culture. Unexposed-donor CD4+ T cells were probed with SARS-CoV-2 S/N and four cold-coronavirus spikes, cells permitting. A note on this clone: The antigen is unknown.

Data came from immunoSEQ multiplex PCR; TCRdb stores just in-frame clones and leaves some out. The sample lists roughly 23,000 clones; about 73% were seen once. The TCR comes from a human donor in good health. Sequenced material: CD4+ T cells from PBMCs, cultured in vitro.

The CDR3 sequence is CASSYSANTEAFF. The DNA of the CDR3 is TGTGCCAGCAGTTACTCGGCGAACACTGAAGCTTTCTTT. The J gene is TRBJ1-1, the V gene TRBV6-6; D is uncertain. Trimming stripped 0 bases from V and 1 base from J, with 3 bases between. CDR3 size: 13 residues. The germline CDR1 and CDR2 sequences are MNHNY and SVGAGI (reference sequence).